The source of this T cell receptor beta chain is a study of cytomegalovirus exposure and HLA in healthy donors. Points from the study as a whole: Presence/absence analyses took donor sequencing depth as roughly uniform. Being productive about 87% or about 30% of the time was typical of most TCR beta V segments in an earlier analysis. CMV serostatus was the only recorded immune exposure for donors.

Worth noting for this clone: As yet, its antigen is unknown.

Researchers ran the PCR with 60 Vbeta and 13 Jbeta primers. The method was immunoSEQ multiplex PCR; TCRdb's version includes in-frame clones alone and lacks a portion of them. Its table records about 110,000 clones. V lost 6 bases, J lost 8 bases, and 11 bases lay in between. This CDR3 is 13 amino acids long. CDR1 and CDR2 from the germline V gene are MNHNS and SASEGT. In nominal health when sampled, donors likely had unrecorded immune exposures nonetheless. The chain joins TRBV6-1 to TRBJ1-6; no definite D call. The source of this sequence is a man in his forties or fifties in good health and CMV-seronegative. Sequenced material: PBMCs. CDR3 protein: CASSPGPDSPLHF. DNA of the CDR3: TGTGCCAGCAGCCCGGGTCCGGATTCACCCCTCCACTTT.